This TCR beta chain comes out of a study of cytomegalovirus exposure and HLA in healthy donors. Findings and caveats of the study: Sequence variants that were highly shared formed a cluster that was likely a sequencing artifact. A few CMV-associated chains proved CMV antigen-specific in vitro. TCR beta V segments were, for the most part, productive about 87% or about 30% of the time in an earlier analysis.

In regard to this clone: Antigen unknown.

The CDR3 runs to 15 residues. V lost 4 bases and J lost 4, with 15 bases in between. Germline lookup yields CDR1 SGHRS and CDR2 YFSETQ. PCR involved 60 Vbeta and 13 Jbeta primers. Clones were sequenced by immunoSEQ multiplex PCR, and TCRdb holds only the in-frame ones, with some missing. Here the sample spans 180,000 or so clones, around 79% being singletons. The TCR sequence derives from a man in his forties in good health and CMV-seropositive. The chain employs TRBV5-1 and TRBJ2-1; D possibly corresponds to TRBD2 (6 bases). The sample comprised PBMCs. Written as DNA, the CDR3 is TGCGCCAGCAGCCCTAGCGAGTGGCTATACAATGAGCAGTTCTTC. It specifies CASSPSEWLYNEQFF.